This is a list of T cell receptor beta chains from one sample in a study of blood T cell repertoires in COVID-19. Profiling relied on immunoSEQ multiplex PCR, and the TCRdb table lists in-frame clones only, not all of them. The table records approximately 380,000 clones, 80% to 95% of them present only once. Sequencing was carried out using PBMCs or T cells enriched from blood (not recorded which). The receptors were gathered from a woman aged 35 to 49 who had been exposed to COVID-19. CDR3s include the opening cysteine and the closing phenylalanine or tryptophan. The D gene is left open where the match is weak. For some rows the clone size is stated as once, few or many, or as a class when expanded; others skip it.

d_gene	j_gene	v_gene	abundance	CDR3aa	CDR3nt
.	TRBJ2-3	TRBV5-4	.	CASSGTSGSGGTDTQYF	TGTGCCAGCAGCGGCACCTCGGGTAGCGGAGGCACAGATACGCAGTATTTT
TRBD1	TRBJ2-2	TRBV10-1	.	CASSGQGDRELFF	TGCGCCAGCAGTGGACAGGGAGATAGGGAGCTGTTTTTT
TRBD2	TRBJ2-2	TRBV12-3/TRBV12-4	.	CASSSAGVGELFF	TGTGCCAGCAGCTCAGCGGGAGTCGGGGAGCTGTTTTTT
.	TRBJ1-3	TRBV10-3	.	CAISGSLGSSGNTIYF	TGTGCCATCAGTGGTTCCCTCGGGAGCTCTGGAAACACCATATATTTT
TRBD1	TRBJ1-3	TRBV20-1	once	CSASAGQGGMNTIYF	TGCAGTGCTAGTGCCGGACAGGGAGGAATGAACACCATATATTTT
.	TRBJ1-1	TRBV29-1	.	CSVELTIGAFF	TGCAGCGTTGAACTGACTATTGGTGCTTTCTTT
TRBD1	TRBJ1-5	TRBV5-1	.	CASSLEGGATPQHF	TGCGCCAGCAGCTTGGAAGGGGGCGCGACGCCCCAGCATTTT
.	TRBJ1-1	TRBV7-6	.	CASSPLAVKNTEAFF	TGTGCCAGCAGCCCGCTCGCGGTAAAGAACACTGAAGCTTTCTTT
TRBD1	TRBJ1-5	TRBV19	.	CASSRGQPQHF	TGTGCCAGTAGCAGGGGGCAGCCCCAGCATTTT
TRBD1	TRBJ1-2	TRBV7-9	.	CASSLGQGFGGYTF	TGTGCCAGCAGCTTAGGACAGGGTTTTGGTGGCTACACCTTC
.	TRBJ1-2	TRBV5-5	.	CASSLGTVPNYGYTF	TGTGCCAGCAGCTTAGGAACAGTCCCTAACTATGGCTACACCTTC
TRBD1	TRBJ1-1	TRBV7-2	.	CASSWPDRGDTEAFF	TGTGCCAGCAGCTGGCCGGACAGGGGTGACACTGAAGCTTTCTTT
.	TRBJ1-1	TRBV21-1	.	CATNRGAMNTEAFF	TGTGCCACCAACCGGGGGGCGATGAACACTGAAGCTTTCTTT
.	TRBJ1-2	TRBV24-1	.	CATSPTGYRETNYGYTF	TGTGCCACCTCCCCTACAGGGTACAGAGAAACTAACTATGGCTACACCTTC
.	TRBJ2-5	TRBV24-1	.	CATSDLAPEEKETQYF	TGTGCCACCAGTGATTTGGCCCCGGAGGAGAAAGAGACCCAGTACTTC
.	TRBJ2-7	TRBV19	.	CASSPPSGSFAGQYF	TGTGCCAGTAGTCCCCCCTCGGGCTCCTTCGCGGGGCAGTACTTC
TRBD2	TRBJ2-1	TRBV10-1	.	CASSEAGGPYNEQFF	TGCGCCAGCAGTGAGGCGGGAGGGCCTTACAATGAGCAGTTCTTC
.	TRBJ2-3	TRBV5-6	.	CASSGSWASPPDTQYF	TGTGCCAGCAGCGGGTCTTGGGCGAGTCCCCCAGATACGCAGTATTTT
.	TRBJ1-3	TRBV7-2	.	CASSPRTASSGNTIYF	TGTGCCAGCAGCCCTAGGACAGCCAGCTCTGGAAACACCATATATTTT
.	TRBJ2-2	TRBV6-5	.	CASTRWTGELFF	TGTGCCAGCACGCGGTGGACCGGGGAGCTGTTTTTT
.	TRBJ2-3	TRBV5-1	.	CASSLDSGDTQYF	TGCGCCAGCAGCTTGGATAGCGGAGATACGCAGTATTTT
.	TRBJ1-1	TRBV19	many	CASTLRGIGEAFF	TGTGCCAGTACCCTGAGAGGGATCGGTGAAGCTTTCTTT
.	TRBJ2-7	TRBV5-5	.	CASSLSPLGHLYEQYF	TGTGCCAGCAGCTTGAGCCCGCTCGGACACCTCTACGAGCAGTACTTC
TRBD2	TRBJ2-7	TRBV7-2	.	CASRGGPNEQYF	TGTGCCAGCAGGGGAGGGCCAAACGAGCAGTACTTC
TRBD2	TRBJ2-2	TRBV19	.	CASSSSTSVGELFF	TGTGCCAGTAGTTCCTCAACTAGCGTGGGGGAGCTGTTTTTT
.	TRBJ2-7	TRBV27	.	CATGTPRAPIGEQYF	TGTGCCACTGGGACACCGCGAGCCCCAATCGGCGAGCAGTACTTC
.	TRBJ1-2	TRBV7-9	.	CASSLNRVDGYTF	TGTGCCAGCAGCTTGAACAGAGTTGACGGCTACACCTTC
.	TRBJ1-1	TRBV19	.	CASSIMRRRKNTEAFF	TGTGCCAGTAGTATAATGAGGCGGAGGAAGAACACTGAAGCTTTCTTT
TRBD2	TRBJ2-1	TRBV30	.	CAWSLLAGGPYEQFF	TGTGCCTGGAGTTTACTAGCGGGAGGGCCGTATGAGCAGTTCTTC
.	TRBJ2-2	TRBV5-1	.	CASSQAGDTGELFF	TGCGCCAGCAGTCAGGCAGGGGACACCGGGGAGCTGTTTTTT
TRBD1	TRBJ1-5	TRBV2	few	CASSSRTGTHSNQPQHF	TGTGCCAGCAGTAGCCGGACAGGGACCCATAGCAATCAGCCCCAGCATTTT
TRBD1	TRBJ2-1	TRBV5-8	.	CASSLGTATYNEQFF	TGTGCCAGCAGCCTCGGGACAGCCACCTACAATGAGCAGTTCTTC
.	TRBJ1-3	TRBV5-1	.	CASSLTSHSSGNTIYF	TGCGCCAGCAGCTTGACCTCCCACAGCTCTGGAAACACCATATATTTT
TRBD1	TRBJ2-7	TRBV7-9	.	CASSRDRVQYF	TGTGCCAGCAGCAGGGACAGGGTGCAGTACTTC
TRBD1	TRBJ1-5	TRBV5-6	once	CASSWGQAISNQPQHF	TGTGCCAGCAGCTGGGGACAGGCGATTAGCAATCAGCCCCAGCATTTT
TRBD1	TRBJ1-6	TRBV5-1	once	CASRDRQGANNSPLHF	TGCGCCAGCAGAGACAGACAGGGGGCCAATAATTCACCCCTCCACTTT
.	TRBJ2-7	TRBV7-6	.	CASSLEQDNYEQYF	TGTGCCAGCAGCTTAGAACAGGATAACTACGAGCAGTACTTC
.	TRBJ1-2	TRBV7-9	.	CASSLKAGDYGYTF	TGTGCCAGCAGCTTAAAAGCAGGGGATTATGGCTACACCTTC
.	TRBJ1-5	TRBV7-6	.	CASSLVEGNQPQHF	TGTGCCAGCAGCTTAGTCGAGGGCAATCAGCCCCAGCATTTT
.	TRBJ1-1	TRBV10-1	.	CASSRDGGTEAFF	TGCGCCAGCAGCCGCGACGGGGGCACTGAAGCTTTCTTT
TRBD1	TRBJ2-7	TRBV30	.	CAWRQGAYEQYF	TGTGCCTGGAGACAGGGGGCCTACGAGCAGTACTTC
.	TRBJ1-1	TRBV12-3/TRBV12-4	.	CASSFVGDTEAFF	TGTGCCAGCAGTTTCGTAGGAGACACTGAAGCTTTCTTT
TRBD1	TRBJ2-1	TRBV24-1	few	CATSEGQGRVF	TGTGCCACCAGTGAGGGACAGGGTCGGGTCTTC
TRBD2	TRBJ2-7	TRBV9	.	CAIRGGTRTYEQYF	TGTGCCATCCGGGGGGGGACTAGGACCTACGAGCAGTACTTC
.	TRBJ2-7	TRBV6-5	.	CASGGSAEAAHEQYF	TGTGCCAGCGGAGGGTCAGCGGAAGCGGCCCACGAGCAGTACTTC
.	TRBJ1-2	TRBV3-1/TRBV3-2	.	CASSAGPLGYTF	TGTGCCAGCAGCGCGGGCCCCCTTGGCTACACCTTC
TRBD1	TRBJ2-7	TRBV11-3	.	CASSSTGTGAYEQYF	TGTGCCAGCAGCTCCACCGGGACAGGGGCCTACGAGCAGTACTTC
.	TRBJ1-2	TRBV5-1	.	CASSLRSGEYGYTF	TGCGCCAGCAGCTTAAGGTCGGGAGAATATGGCTACACCTTC
.	TRBJ1-1	TRBV5-1	.	CASSAGGSGTEAFF	TGCGCCAGCAGCGCTGGGGGGTCCGGCACTGAAGCTTTCTTT
.	TRBJ1-4	TRBV7-6	.	CASSRGQRTNEKLFF	TGTGCCAGCAGCCGCGGACAGAGAACTAATGAAAAACTGTTTTTT
.	TRBJ1-2	TRBV5-1	.	CASSLSTGNYGYTF	TGCGCCAGCAGCTTATCTACAGGGAACTATGGCTACACCTTC
.	TRBJ1-6	TRBV5-1	.	CASSYSTETDSPLHF	TGCGCCAGCAGCTATAGTACCGAGACTGATTCACCCCTCCACTTT
TRBD2	TRBJ2-7	TRBV6-4	.	CASSLPLAGAYEQYF	TGTGCCAGCAGTTTGCCACTAGCGGGGGCCTACGAGCAGTACTTC
TRBD2	TRBJ2-4	TRBV19	.	CASSMSREGTKNIQYF	TGTGCCAGTAGTATGAGTCGGGAGGGGACCAAAAACATTCAGTACTTC
.	TRBJ2-7	TRBV9	.	CASSVGAGGEQYF	TGTGCCAGCAGCGTAGGGGCTGGTGGGGAGCAGTACTTC
TRBD1	TRBJ1-1	TRBV15	.	CATSRAPLPGQGYTEAFF	TGTGCCACCAGCAGAGCGCCACTTCCGGGACAGGGGTACACTGAAGCTTTCTTT
TRBD1	TRBJ1-1	TRBV20-1	.	CSASRDRGGQTEAFF	TGCAGTGCCAGTAGGGACAGAGGGGGACAAACTGAAGCTTTCTTT
TRBD1	TRBJ1-3	TRBV12-3/TRBV12-4	.	CAWRGLGNTIYF	TGTGCCTGGAGGGGGCTAGGAAACACCATATATTTT
.	TRBJ2-2	TRBV19	few	CASSIDTINTGELFF	TGTGCCAGTAGTATAGATACAATAAACACCGGGGAGCTGTTTTTT
TRBD1	TRBJ1-1	TRBV5-1	.	CASSLTTGGTEAFF	TGCGCCAGCAGCTTGACGACAGGGGGGACTGAAGCTTTCTTT